A few counts support the clone carrying this T cell receptor beta chain. As yet, its antigen is unknown. The germline V gene has CDR1 DFQATT and CDR2 SNEGSKA (reference sequence). This CDR3 spans 15 amino acids. Trimming removed 3 bases at V and 2 bases at J, with 15 bases between. The record originates from a study of T-cell memory formation after mild COVID-19. At the level of the study: TCR clusters mostly belonged to single donors. Study-wide points: The CD4+ clones that contracted clustered mainly within CM and EM, and the CD8+ clones concentrated in EMRA. Still unconfirmed is whether the second-wave clones peaking on day 37 recognized SARS-CoV-2.

TCRdb passed the 5' RACE reads through MiXCR, listing each CDR3 protein once. The sample lists about 620,000 distinct CDR3 sequences, roughly 18% occurring once. The gene calls are TRBV20-1 and TRBJ2-3, with D maybe TRBD2 (5 bases). This clonotype originated in an adult woman who had mild COVID-19 (a few samples of this study predate the infection). Cell type and time point are not known. Sequencing was done on a sample of PBMCs or a T cell subset sorted from them (not recorded which). CDR3 in amino acids: CSASVASEVTDTQYF. CDR3 DNA sequence: TGCAGTGCTAGCGTAGCTTCGGAGGTCACAGATACGCAGTATTTT.